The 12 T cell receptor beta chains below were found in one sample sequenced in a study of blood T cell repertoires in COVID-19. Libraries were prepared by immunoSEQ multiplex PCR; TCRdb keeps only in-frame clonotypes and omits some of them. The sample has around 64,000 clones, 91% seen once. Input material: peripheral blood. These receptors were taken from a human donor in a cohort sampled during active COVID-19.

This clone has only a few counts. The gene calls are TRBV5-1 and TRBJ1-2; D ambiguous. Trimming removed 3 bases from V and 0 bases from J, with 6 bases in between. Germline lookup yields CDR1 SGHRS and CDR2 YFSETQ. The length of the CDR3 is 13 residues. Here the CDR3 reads CASSSEANYGYTF. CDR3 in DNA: TGCGCCAGCAGCTCAGAAGCTAACTATGGCTACACCTTC. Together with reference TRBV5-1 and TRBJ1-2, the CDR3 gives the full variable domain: KAGVTQTPRYLIKTRGQQVTLSCSPISGHRSVSWYQQTPGQGLQFLFEYFSETQRNKGNFPGRFSGRQFSNSRSEMNVSTLELGDSALYLCASSSEANYGYTFGSGTRLTVV.

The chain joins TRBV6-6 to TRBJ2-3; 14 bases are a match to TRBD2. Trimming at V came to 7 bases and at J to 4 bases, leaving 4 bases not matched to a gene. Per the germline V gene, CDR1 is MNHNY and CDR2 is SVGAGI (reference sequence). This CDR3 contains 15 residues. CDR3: CASITGLAGADTQYF. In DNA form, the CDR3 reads TGTGCCAGCATTACGGGACTAGCGGGAGCAGATACGCAGTATTTT.

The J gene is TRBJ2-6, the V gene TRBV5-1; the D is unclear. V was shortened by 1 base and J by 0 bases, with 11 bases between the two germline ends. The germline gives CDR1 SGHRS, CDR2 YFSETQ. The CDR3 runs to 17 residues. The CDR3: CASSLSWARSGANVLTF. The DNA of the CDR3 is TGCGCCAGCAGCTTGTCTTGGGCACGCTCTGGGGCCAACGTCCTGACTTTC.

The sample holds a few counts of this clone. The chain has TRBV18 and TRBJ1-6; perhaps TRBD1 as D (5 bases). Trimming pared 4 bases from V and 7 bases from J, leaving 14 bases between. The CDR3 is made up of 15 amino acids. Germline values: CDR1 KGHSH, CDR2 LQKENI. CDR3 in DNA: TGTGCCAGCTCACTTACGGGGGGGGTGAATTCACCCCTCCACTTT. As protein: CASSLTGGVNSPLHF.

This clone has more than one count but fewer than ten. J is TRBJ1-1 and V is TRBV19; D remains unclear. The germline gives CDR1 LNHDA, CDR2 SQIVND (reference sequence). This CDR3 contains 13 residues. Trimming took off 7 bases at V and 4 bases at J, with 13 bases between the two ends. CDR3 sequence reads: CASKRESGTEAFF. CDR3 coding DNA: TGTGCCAGTAAGCGGGAGTCGGGCACTGAAGCTTTCTTT. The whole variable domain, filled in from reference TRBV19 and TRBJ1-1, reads DGGITQSPKYLFRKEGQNVTLSCEQNLNHDAMYWYRQDPGQGLRLIYYSQIVNDFQKGDIAEGYSVSREKKESFPLTVTSAQKNPTAFYLCASKRESGTEAFFGQGTRLTVV.

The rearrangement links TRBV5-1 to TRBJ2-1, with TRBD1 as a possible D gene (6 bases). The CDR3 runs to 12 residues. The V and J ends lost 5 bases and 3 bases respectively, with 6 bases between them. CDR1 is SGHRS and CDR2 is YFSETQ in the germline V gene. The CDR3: CASRDSYNEQFF. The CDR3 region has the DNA TGCGCCAGCAGGGACAGCTACAATGAGCAGTTCTTC.

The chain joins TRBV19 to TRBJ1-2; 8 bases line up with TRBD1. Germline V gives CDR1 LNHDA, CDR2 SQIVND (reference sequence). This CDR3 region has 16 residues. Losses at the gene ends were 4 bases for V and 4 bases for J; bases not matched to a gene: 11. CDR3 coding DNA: TGTGCCAGTAGTAGGAAATCCGGACAGGGATTCTATGGCTACACCTTC. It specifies CASSRKSGQGFYGYTF.

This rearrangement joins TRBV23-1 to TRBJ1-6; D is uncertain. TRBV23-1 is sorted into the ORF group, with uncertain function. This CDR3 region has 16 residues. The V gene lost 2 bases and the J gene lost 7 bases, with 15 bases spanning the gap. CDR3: CASSQRRRIKNSPLHF. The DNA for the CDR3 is TGCGCCAGCAGTCAAAGAAGGCGGATCAAAAATTCACCCCTCCACTTT.

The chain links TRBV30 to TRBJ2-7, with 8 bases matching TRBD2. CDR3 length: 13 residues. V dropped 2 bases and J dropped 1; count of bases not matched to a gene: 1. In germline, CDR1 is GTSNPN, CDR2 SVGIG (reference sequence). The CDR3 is CAWSLAGSYEQYF. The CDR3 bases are TGTGCCTGGAGTTTAGCGGGATCCTACGAGCAGTACTTC.

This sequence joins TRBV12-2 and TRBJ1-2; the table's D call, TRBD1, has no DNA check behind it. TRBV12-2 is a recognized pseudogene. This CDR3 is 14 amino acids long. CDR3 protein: CASRFYRGLRGYTF. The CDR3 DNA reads TGTGCAAGTCGCTTCTACAGGGGGCTCCGTGGCTACACCTTC.

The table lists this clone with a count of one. CDR3 nucleotides: TGTGCCAGCAGCCTCCGGACAGGGGTCGGGGAGCTGTTTTTT. This encodes CASSLRTGVGELFF. The V and J genes are TRBV11-2 and TRBJ2-2, with 9 bases matching TRBD1. Germline CDR1 and CDR2: SGHAT and FQNNGV. This CDR3 comprises 14 residues. V trimming: 5 bases; J trimming: 7 bases; junction bases outside the gene matches: 5.

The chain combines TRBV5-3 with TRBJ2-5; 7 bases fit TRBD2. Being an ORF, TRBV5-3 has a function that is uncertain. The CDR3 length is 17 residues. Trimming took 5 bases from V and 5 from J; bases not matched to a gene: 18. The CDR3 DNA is TGTGCCAGAAGTTGGAACACCGGAGGGAGGGCCATCGAGACCCAGTACTTC. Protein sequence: CARSWNTGGRAIETQYF.